This TCR beta chain was identified in a study of blood T cell repertoires in COVID-19. The overall study: COVID-19 samples collected from the United States, Italy and Spain covered acute and convalescent phases. The analysed material was cDNA or gDNA that came from T cells, B-cell-depleted T cells, or PBMCs.

The method was immunoSEQ multiplex PCR; TCRdb's version includes in-frame clones alone and lacks a portion of them. The top ten hold more than 4.5% of the sample, which has 220,000 or so clones, roughly 80% seen once. This CDR3 region has 17 residues. CDR1 is MGHRA and CDR2 is YSYEKL in the germline V gene. V was clipped by 0 bases and J by 3 bases; unmatched bases: 9. Specimen: peripheral blood. V is TRBV4-1 and J is TRBJ1-2; TRBD1 matches 8 bases. This receptor was identified in a woman in her sixties or seventies who had recovered from COVID-19. CDR3 DNA: TGCGCCAGCAGCCAAGATGACCGTGGACAGGGACACTATGGCTACACCTTC. It specifies CASSQDDRGQGHYGYTF.